This TCR beta chain was sequenced in a study of T cells in localized non-small cell lung cancer. Study observations and caveats: Blood T cell density predicted longer survival; adjacent-lung clonality, shorter. Without multi-region sequencing, intratumor heterogeneity could not be excluded. A median approximately 57 of the top 100 tumor clones appeared in adjacent lung. Uninvolved adjacent lung showed peak T cell clonality, exceeding tumor.

Repertoires were generated with immunoSEQ multiplex PCR, while TCRdb's copy carries only in-frame clones and drops some. The data contain 4,200 or so clones, less than 30% of them singletons. The CDR3 is 13 amino acids. The germline V and J ends were trimmed by 2 bases and 4 bases, with 8 bases remaining between them. CDR1 and CDR2 from the germline V gene are MNHGY and SAAAGT. Regarding this clone: Its antigen is undetermined.

The TCR comes from a male donor older than 55 with stage I lung adenocarcinoma. The source material was lung tumor tissue, sampled before any cancer treatment. V is TRBV6-8 and J is TRBJ1-1, with D maybe TRBD1 (5 bases). CDR3 in DNA: TGTGCCAGCAGTTACGGGGACGGCACTGAAGCTTTCTTT. Its translation is CASSYGDGTEAFF.